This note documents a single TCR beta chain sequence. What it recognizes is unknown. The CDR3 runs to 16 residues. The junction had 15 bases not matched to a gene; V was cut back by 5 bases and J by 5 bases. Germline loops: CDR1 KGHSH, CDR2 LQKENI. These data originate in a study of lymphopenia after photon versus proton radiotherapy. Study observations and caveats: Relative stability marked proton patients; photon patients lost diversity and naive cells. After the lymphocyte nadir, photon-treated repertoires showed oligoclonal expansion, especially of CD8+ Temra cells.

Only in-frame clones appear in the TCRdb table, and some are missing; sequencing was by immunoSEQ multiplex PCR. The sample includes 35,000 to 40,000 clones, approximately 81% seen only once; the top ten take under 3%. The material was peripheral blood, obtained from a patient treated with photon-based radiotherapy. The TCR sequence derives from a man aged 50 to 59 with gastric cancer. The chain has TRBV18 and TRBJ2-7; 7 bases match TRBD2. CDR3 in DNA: TGTGCCAGCTCATCCGGGAGACTAGCCTTATTCGACGAGCAGTACTTC. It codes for CASSSGRLALFDEQYF.